A single sample gave rise to the 3 T cell receptor beta chains below, sequenced in a study of T cell changes during pregnancy in multiple sclerosis. Using immunoSEQ multiplex PCR, the repertoire was profiled, and TCRdb retains in-frame clones only, with some absent. Among under 80,000 clones listed, around 92% were seen once. This material consisted of peripheral blood, taken before pregnancy. The receptors originated from a female donor with multiple sclerosis, enrolled in a pregnancy study.

The genes are TRBV5-4 and TRBJ2-2; D is perhaps TRBD2 (6 bases). Trimming left V 4 bases short and J 3 bases short, with 19 bases between. Looked up from germline, CDR1 is SGHNT and CDR2 is YYREEE (reference sequence). CDR3 length: 17 residues. The CDR3 nucleotides read TGTGCCAGCAGCCTCCCGCGAGCGGGTTTGTACACCGGGGAGCTGTTTTTT. As protein: CASSLPRAGLYTGELFF.

The chain has TRBV29-1 and TRBJ1-2, with unresolved D. CDR1 is SQVTM, CDR2 ANQGSEA, per germline. V lost 1 base and J lost 5, with 14 bases in between. The CDR3 is made up of 14 amino acids. The CDR3 DNA reads TGCAGCGTTGAAGGGCCCTCACCCCCTTATGGCTACACCTTC. Amino acids: CSVEGPSPPYGYTF.

The chain recombines TRBV6-1 with TRBJ1-2; D is unresolved. V was pared by 1 base and J by 1 base, with 4 bases between. The CDR3 is 13 residues long. Germline V lookup: CDR1 MNHNS, CDR2 SASEGT. CDR3 sequence: CASSEDSNYGYTF. For the CDR3, the DNA is TGTGCCAGCAGTGAAGACAGTAACTATGGCTACACCTTC.